Detailed here is one TCR beta chain. This clonotype was seen only a few times. It lacks a known antigen. No qualities accompany the bases; no much larger clone lies one base away. The source of the sample is a study of Graves' ophthalmopathy and Graves' hyperthyroidism (dated by TCRdb to the late 2010s). Background on the whole study: Peripheral blood was collected before any treatment was given, at the time of initial diagnosis. To explore V-J signatures that distinguish ophthalmopathy from hyperthyroidism, a discovery set of under 110 patients was enrolled, made up of more than 40 with ophthalmopathy and roughly 57 with stable hyperthyroidism. For independent validation, a separate cohort was made up of 18 to 20 hyperthyroidism patients plus 17 patients who later progressed from hyperthyroidism to ophthalmopathy. In several hyperthyroidism patients, the T-cell repertoires found in thyroid tissue were compared with those found in blood. Following sampling, methimazole starting at 30 mg daily was administered to hyperthyroidism patients, and high-dose intravenous methylprednisolone was administered to ophthalmopathy patients. In total, 135 blood samples were TCR-sequenced: fewer than 50 ophthalmopathy, over 70 hyperthyroidism and about 17 hyperthyroidism-to-ophthalmopathy patients. The study used TCR beta repertoire signatures to distinguish Graves' ophthalmopathy from Graves' hyperthyroidism and to predict progression to ophthalmopathy.

The investigation overall reported the following: Most expanded thyroid clonotypes with a frequency above 0.001 also appeared in blood, which suggests that blood repertoires may reflect the immune response in the thyroid. Sample size was not predetermined statistically, and investigators were not blinded to group allocation. In validation, the model predicted ophthalmopathy progression with about 70% sensitivity and 72.22% specificity; some 13 predicted patients were CT-confirmed with GO in a median of approximately 6.5 months. The 13-signature model separated ophthalmopathy from stable hyperthyroidism with around 90% sensitivity and about 84% specificity in cross-validation, and 80%/75% in the test set.

Ophthalmopathy patients were characterized by moderately to severely active disease, a Clinical Activity Score of at least 3, a NOSPECS grade of at least 4, and a disease duration under 3 months. Anyone with other autoimmune diseases, uncontrolled infections, pregnancy or lactation was excluded from the study. Diagnosis was based on clinical symptoms, serum thyroxine, TRAb, thyroid ultrasound and orbital computed tomography. Using Ficoll-Paque density gradient centrifugation, PBMCs were isolated from 9 to 10 ml of fresh peripheral blood. Total RNA was extracted with Trizol reagent and quality-checked on an Agilent 2100 Bioanalyzer. According to the germline V gene (reference sequence), CDR1 reads MNHEY and CDR2 reads SMNVEV. At the junction V is shortened by 5 bases and J by 3 bases, with 17 bases in between. The CDR3 runs 15 amino acids, cysteine and phenylalanine included. Only the CDR3 part of the read is kept: 45 bases, read in frame from the first base.

For repertoire sequencing, the TCR beta CDR3 regions were amplified from RNA transcripts. A first-round RT-PCR used HTBI primers with the Qiagen OneStep RT-PCR kit, followed by a second-round multiplex PCR, size selection and purification. Libraries were sequenced paired-end with 100 bp reads on an Illumina HiSeq2000. The study's own analysis went as follows. SOAPnuke was used to process the reads, throwing out any read that had adapters, had uncalled bases, had a mean Phred below 15, or lacked an exact constant-primer or identifier match. COPE v1.2.5 was used to merge the high-quality paired reads. Clonotypes were defined as unique nucleotide sequences and were aligned to IMGT TRB V, D and J references using MiTCR v1.1. The analysis was limited to V-J combinations with a frequency above 0.0001, which together covered roughly 99% of repertoires. A TCR clonal expansion and chaos score per V-J combination was defined as the ratio of F50 clonal expansion to chaos observed in the TCRdist matrix. Features were reduced by Welch's t-statistics and random forest to roughly 14 V-J combinations, which fed a naive Bayes classifier. The Morisita-Horn index was used to measure how similar the thyroid and blood repertoires were. TCRdb handled the public reads itself, with Q25 trimming in fastp and clone calling in MiXCR, and kept productive beta chains. Every entry covers one CDR3 protein and lists the most common genes and DNA from its rows. These V and J calls are TCRdb output, not the study's own analysis. A total of about 640,000 distinct CDR3 sequences appear in this sample, about 38% of them only once. Around 3% of the sample rests with the top ten.

This receptor chain uses TRBV27 and TRBJ2-7; the D gene is perhaps TRBD1, on 5 matching bases. The specimen sequenced was peripheral blood. The receptor was derived from an adult man with Graves' ophthalmopathy. The DNA sequence follows: TGTGCCAGCAGTATAATAAGGGGCTCAGGCTACGAGCAGTACTTC. This codes for CASSIIRGSGYEQYF.